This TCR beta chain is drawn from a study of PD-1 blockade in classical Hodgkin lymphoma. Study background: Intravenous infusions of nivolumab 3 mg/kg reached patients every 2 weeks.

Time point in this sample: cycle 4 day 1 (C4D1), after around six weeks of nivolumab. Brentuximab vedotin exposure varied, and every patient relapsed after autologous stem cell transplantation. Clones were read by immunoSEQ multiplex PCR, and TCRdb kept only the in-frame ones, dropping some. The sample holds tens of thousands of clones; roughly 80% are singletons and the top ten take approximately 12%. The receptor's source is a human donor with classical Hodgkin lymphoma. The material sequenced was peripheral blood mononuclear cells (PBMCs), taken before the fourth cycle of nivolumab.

The CDR3 reads CASSIGHFGYTF. The CDR3 nucleotides read TGTGCCAGTAGTATAGGACATTTTGGCTACACCTTC. The chain joins TRBV19 to TRBJ1-2; D uncertain. The ends were cut back, 1 base at V and 7 bases at J, with 7 bases in the middle. Germline V gives CDR1 LNHDA, CDR2 SQIVND (reference sequence). CDR3 length equals 12 residues.